What follows is one TCR beta chain and its context. Its antigen is unknown. MiXCR, run by TCRdb on the reads, gives a single entry per CDR3 protein. Of 250,000 to 300,000 distinct CDR3 sequences listed, roughly 26% are singletons. The sample comes from a study of T cell repertoires in cytomegalovirus infection. Study at large: Both a matching HLA type and CMV infection were indicated by public TCR beta signatures. Overall study findings and caveats: Of the TCR beta families, the public ones yielded a cumulative frequency that identified carriers of CMV plus the relevant HLA. HLA-C-restricted CMV-specific TCR beta clonotypes were dominant in the ex vivo response.

The CDR3 consists of 15 residues. CDR1 and CDR2 from the germline V gene are DFQATT and SNEGSKA (reference sequence). V trimming: 6 bases; J trimming: 4 bases; junction bases outside the gene matches: 5. The chain recombines TRBV20-1 with TRBJ2-3; 15 bases align to TRBD2. Sequencing input: PBMCs. The TCR originated in a human donor in good health (CMV status not recorded). Some clones in this sample may be carry-over from other donors' samples. The CDR3: CSAGTSGGPADTQYF. The DNA for the CDR3 is TGCAGTGCGGGGACTAGCGGGGGGCCCGCAGATACGCAGTATTTT.